This TCR beta chain was recovered during a study of T cells after yellow fever vaccination. Whole-study context: Fractions of limited cellularity were prepared by means of SMART-Seq v4 Ultra Low Input.

This clonotype appeared a few times. The antigen remains undetermined. This CDR3 spans 13 amino acids. J lost 7 bases, V lost 7 bases, and 7 bases had no gene match. Germline-derived CDR1 and CDR2 are MNHEY and SVGEGT. Template switching with 5'RACE generated the TCR cDNA and added a universal primer site and UMIs. TCRdb used MiXCR to reprocess the 5' RACE reads, holding one entry per CDR3 protein. The sample includes some 500,000 distinct CDR3 sequences, roughly 14% of them seen just once. The study's findings and limits: Sorted repertoires could include abundant contaminating clonotypes from bulk cells.

The sample consisted of PBMCs, taken on the day of the yellow fever booster vaccination. This chain uses TRBV6-2 or TRBV6-3 with TRBJ2-4, with 7 bases identical to TRBD1. The TCR originated in a man aged 25-45 years who received the YFV17D yellow fever vaccine. The CDR3 reads CASTEEGANIQYF. DNA for the CDR3: TGTGCCAGCACCGAAGAGGGGGCGAACATTCAGTACTTC.